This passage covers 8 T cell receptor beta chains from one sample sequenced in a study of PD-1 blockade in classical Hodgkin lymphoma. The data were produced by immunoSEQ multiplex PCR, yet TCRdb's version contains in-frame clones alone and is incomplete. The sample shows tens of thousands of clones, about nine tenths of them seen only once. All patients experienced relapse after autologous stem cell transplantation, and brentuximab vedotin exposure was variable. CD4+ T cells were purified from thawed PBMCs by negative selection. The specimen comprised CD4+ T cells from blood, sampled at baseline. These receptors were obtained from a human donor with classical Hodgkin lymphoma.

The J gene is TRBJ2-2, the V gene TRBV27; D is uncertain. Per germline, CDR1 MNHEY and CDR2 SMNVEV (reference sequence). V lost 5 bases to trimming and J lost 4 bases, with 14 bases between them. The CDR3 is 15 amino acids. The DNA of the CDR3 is TGTGCCAGCAGTCCCACCCCTCAGGCCACCGGGGAGCTGTTTTTT. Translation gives CASSPTPQATGELFF.

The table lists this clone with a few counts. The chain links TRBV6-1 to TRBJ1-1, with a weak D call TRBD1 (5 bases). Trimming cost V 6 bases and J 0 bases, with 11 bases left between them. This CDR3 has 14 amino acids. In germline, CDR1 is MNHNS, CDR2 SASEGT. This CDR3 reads CASRGVGVNTEAFF. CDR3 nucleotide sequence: TGTGCCAGCAGGGGGGTAGGAGTGAACACTGAAGCTTTCTTT.

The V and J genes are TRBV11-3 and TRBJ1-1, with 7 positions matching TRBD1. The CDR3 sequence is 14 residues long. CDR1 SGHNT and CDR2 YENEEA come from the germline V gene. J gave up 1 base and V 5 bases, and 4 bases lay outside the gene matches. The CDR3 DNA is TGTGCCAGCAGCGCAAGGACAGGGAACACTGAAGCTTTCTTT. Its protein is CASSARTGNTEAFF. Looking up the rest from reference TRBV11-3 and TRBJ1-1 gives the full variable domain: EAGVVQSPRYKIIEKKQPVAFWCNPISGHNTLYWYLQNLGQGPELLIRYENEEAVDDSQLPKDRFSAERLKGVDSTLKIQPAELGDSAVYLCASSARTGNTEAFFGQGTRLTVV.

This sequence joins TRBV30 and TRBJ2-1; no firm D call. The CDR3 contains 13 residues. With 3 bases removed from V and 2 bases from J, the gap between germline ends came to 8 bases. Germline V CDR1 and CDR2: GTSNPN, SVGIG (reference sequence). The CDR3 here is CAWSPTPYNEQFF. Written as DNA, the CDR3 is TGTGCCTGGAGCCCTACCCCCTACAATGAGCAGTTCTTC.

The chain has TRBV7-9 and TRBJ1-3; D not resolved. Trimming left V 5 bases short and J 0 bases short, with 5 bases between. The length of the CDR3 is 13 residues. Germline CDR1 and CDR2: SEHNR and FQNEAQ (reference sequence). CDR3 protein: CASSQNSGNTIYF. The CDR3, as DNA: TGTGCCAGCAGCCAAAACTCTGGAAACACCATATATTTT.

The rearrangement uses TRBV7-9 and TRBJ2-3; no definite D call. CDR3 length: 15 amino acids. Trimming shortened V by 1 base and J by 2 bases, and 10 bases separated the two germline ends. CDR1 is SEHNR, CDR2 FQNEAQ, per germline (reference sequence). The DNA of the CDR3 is TGTGCCAGCAGCTTAGTGGCAGGCTCCACAGATACGCAGTATTTT. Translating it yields CASSLVAGSTDTQYF. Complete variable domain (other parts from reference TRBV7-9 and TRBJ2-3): DTGVSQNPRHKITKRGQNVTFRCDPISEHNRLYWYRQTLGQGPEFLTYFQNEAQLEKSRLLSDRFSAERPKGSFSTLEIQRTEQGDSAMYLCASSLVAGSTDTQYFGPGTRLTVL.

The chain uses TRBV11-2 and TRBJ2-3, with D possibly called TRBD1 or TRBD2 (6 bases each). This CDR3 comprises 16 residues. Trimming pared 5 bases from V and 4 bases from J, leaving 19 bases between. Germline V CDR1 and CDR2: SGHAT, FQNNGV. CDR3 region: CASSLGGGGEADTQYF. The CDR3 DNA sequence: TGTGCCAGCAGCCTGGGGGGCGGAGGGGAGGCAGATACGCAGTATTTT.

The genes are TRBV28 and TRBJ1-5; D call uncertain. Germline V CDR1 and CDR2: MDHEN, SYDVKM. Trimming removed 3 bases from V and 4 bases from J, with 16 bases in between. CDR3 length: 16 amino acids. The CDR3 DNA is TGTGCCAGCAGTTTGATAAGTAGGGCCGGAAATCAGCCCCAGCATTTT. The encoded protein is CASSLISRAGNQPQHF.